These T cell receptor beta chains were read from a single sample in a study of CD8 T cells in ankylosing spondylitis. MiXCR, applied by TCRdb to the 5' RACE reads, yields one record per CDR3 protein. The sample lists around 120,000 distinct CDR3 sequences; roughly an eighth were seen once. The specimen was blood, either unsorted or a sorted T cell fraction (not recorded which). All receptors come from a female donor with ankylosing spondylitis or in good health (not recorded which). CDR3s include the opening cysteine and the closing phenylalanine or tryptophan. Each record gives: clone size, D gene, V gene, J gene, CDR3 protein, CDR3 DNA. A D gene is named only where the DNA matches it firmly. Size is stated for part of the rows, as once, few or many counts, or as a class when the clone is expanded.

>.|TRBD1|TRBV18|TRBJ2-1
CASSPGTGGLNEQFF
TGTGCCAGCTCACCCGGGACAGGGGGATTGAATGAGCAGTTCTTC
>.|TRBD2|TRBV5-1|TRBJ2-3
CASSLSGTSYGTDTQYF
TGCGCCAGCAGCCTGTCCGGGACTAGCTACGGCACAGATACGCAGTATTTT
>many|TRBD1|TRBV6-1|TRBJ2-7
CASSPGQVSSYEQYF
TGTGCCAGCAGCCCGGGACAGGTGTCCTCCTACGAGCAGTACTTC
>many|.|TRBV3-1|TRBJ1-6
CASRERVSYNSPLHF
TGTGCCAGCAGAGAAAGAGTCTCCTATAATTCACCCCTCCACTTT
>.|.|TRBV20-1|TRBJ1-1
CSARVGVNTEAFF
TGCAGTGCTAGAGTGGGGGTGAACACTGAAGCTTTCTTT
>many|TRBD1|TRBV25-1|TRBJ1-6
CASSEDREDSPLHF
TGTGCCAGCAGTGAAGACAGGGAAGATTCACCCCTCCACTTT
>.|TRBD1|TRBV5-1|TRBJ2-5
CASSIGQGRSETQYF
TGCGCCAGCAGCATCGGACAGGGGCGGTCAGAGACCCAGTACTTC
>few|.|TRBV19|TRBJ1-5
CASSMRELIPHF
TGTGCCAGTAGTATGCGGGAGTTAATTCCGCATTTT
>.|.|TRBV12-3/TRBV12-4|TRBJ2-1
CASSHNSRGNEQFF
TGTGCCAGCAGCCATAACTCCAGGGGCAATGAGCAGTTCTTC
>.|TRBD2|TRBV7-9|TRBJ2-1
CASSTTLAGGPYEQFF
TGTGCCAGCAGCACGACACTAGCGGGAGGGCCGTATGAGCAGTTCTTC
>many|.|TRBV11-2|TRBJ2-7
CASSLEAGLGEQYF
TGTGCCAGCAGCTTAGAGGCAGGGTTAGGCGAGCAGTACTTC
>many|.|TRBV20-1|TRBJ2-1
CSARQDSTEQFF
TGCAGTGCTAGACAAGACTCAACTGAGCAGTTCTTC
>.|.|TRBV20-1|TRBJ2-1
CSATPGAGTGYGYNEQFF
TGCAGTGCTACGCCCGGTGCAGGCACCGGCTACGGCTACAATGAGCAGTTCTTC
>few|TRBD2|TRBV5-1|TRBJ2-5
CASSLPPIAGPQETQYF
TGCGCCAGCAGCTTGCCACCGATAGCGGGGCCGCAAGAGACCCAGTACTTC
>.|.|TRBV30|TRBJ2-2
CAWRQGFNTGELFF
TGTGCCTGGCGTCAGGGTTTTAACACCGGGGAGCTGTTTTTT
>few|TRBD2|TRBV20-1|TRBJ2-3
CSASWTSGTPAQYF
TGCAGTGCTTCCTGGACTAGCGGGACCCCCGCGCAGTATTTT
>.|TRBD2|TRBV5-1|TRBJ2-2
CASSWTSGSTGELFF
TGCGCCAGCAGCTGGACTAGCGGCAGCACCGGGGAGCTGTTTTTT
>many|.|TRBV11-2|TRBJ2-7
CASSLVTGFWQYF
TGTGCCAGCAGCTTAGTCACTGGTTTCTGGCAGTACTTC
>.|.|TRBV27|TRBJ1-2
CASSLSPGTGYGYTF
TGTGCCAGCAGTTTATCCCCCGGAACGGGCTATGGCTACACCTTC
>.|.|TRBV6-5|TRBJ1-2
CASSYTVKDYGYTF
TGTGCCAGCAGTTACACGGTGAAGGACTATGGCTACACCTTC
>many|.|TRBV20-1|TRBJ1-6
CSARSGSASPLHF
TGCAGTGCTAGATCGGGGTCAGCGAGTCCCCTCCACTTT
>many|.|TRBV10-3|TRBJ2-7
CAISEGLAEYEQYF
TGTGCCATCAGTGAAGGGCTAGCAGAGTACGAGCAGTACTTC
>many|.|TRBV6-1|TRBJ2-1
CASSERVDPYNEQFF
TGTGCCAGCAGTGAACGGGTTGACCCCTACAATGAGCAGTTCTTC
>many|.|TRBV20-1|TRBJ2-7
CSARKDYEQYF
TGCAGTGCTAGAAAAGACTACGAGCAGTACTTC
>many|.|TRBV20-1|TRBJ2-2
CSAKGGLSTGELFF
TGCAGTGCTAAAGGGGGGCTCAGTACCGGGGAGCTGTTTTTT
>many|TRBD2|TRBV20-1|TRBJ2-5
CSARALAGAGETQYF
TGCAGTGCTAGAGCGTTAGCGGGAGCCGGCGAGACCCAGTACTTC
>many|TRBD2|TRBV20-1|TRBJ2-1
CSASRLAGGIKYDEQFF
TGCAGTGCCTCCCGGCTAGCGGGAGGTATAAAGTACGATGAGCAGTTCTTC
>.|.|TRBV12-3/TRBV12-4|TRBJ1-3
CASSRGQGNTIYF
TGTGCCAGCAGCCGCGGACAGGGAAACACCATATATTTT
>many|.|TRBV18|TRBJ1-2
CASSPPGSYGYTF
TGTGCCAGCTCACCACCCGGGTCGTATGGCTACACCTTC
>many|.|TRBV5-5|TRBJ2-2
CASSLVTSWGELFF
TGTGCCAGCAGCTTGGTCACCTCCTGGGGGGAGCTGTTTTTT